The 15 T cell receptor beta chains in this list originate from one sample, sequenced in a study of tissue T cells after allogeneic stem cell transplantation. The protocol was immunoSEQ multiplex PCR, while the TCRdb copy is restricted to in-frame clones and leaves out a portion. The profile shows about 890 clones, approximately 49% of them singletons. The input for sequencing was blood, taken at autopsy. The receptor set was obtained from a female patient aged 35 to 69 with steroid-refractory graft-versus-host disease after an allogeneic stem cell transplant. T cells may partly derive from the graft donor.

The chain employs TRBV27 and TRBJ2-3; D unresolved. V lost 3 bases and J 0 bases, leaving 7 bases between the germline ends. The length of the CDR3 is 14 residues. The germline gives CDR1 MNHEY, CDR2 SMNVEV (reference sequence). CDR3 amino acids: CASSFLTSTDTQYF. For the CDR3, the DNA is TGTGCCAGCAGTTTCCTGACTAGCACAGATACGCAGTATTTT.

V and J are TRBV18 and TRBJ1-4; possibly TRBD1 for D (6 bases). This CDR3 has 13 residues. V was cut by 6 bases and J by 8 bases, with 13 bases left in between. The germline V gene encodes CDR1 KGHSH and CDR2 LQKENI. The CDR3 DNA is TGTGCCAGCTCGCGGGGGGGCCGGGAAAAACTGTTTTTT. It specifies CASSRGGREKLFF.

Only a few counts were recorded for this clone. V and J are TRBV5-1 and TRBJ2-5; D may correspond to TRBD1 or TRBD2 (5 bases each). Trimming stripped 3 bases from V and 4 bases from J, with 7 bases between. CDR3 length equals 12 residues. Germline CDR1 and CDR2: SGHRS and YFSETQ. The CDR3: CASSSRGETQYF. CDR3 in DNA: TGCGCCAGCAGCTCGAGGGGAGAGACCCAGTACTTC.

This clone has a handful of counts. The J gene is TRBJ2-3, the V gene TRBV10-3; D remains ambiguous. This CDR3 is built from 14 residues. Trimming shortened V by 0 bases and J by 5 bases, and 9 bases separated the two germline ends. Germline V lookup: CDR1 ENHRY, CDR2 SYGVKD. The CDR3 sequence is CAISESGQLDTQYF. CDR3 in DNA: TGTGCCATCAGTGAGTCGGGTCAGTTAGATACGCAGTATTTT.

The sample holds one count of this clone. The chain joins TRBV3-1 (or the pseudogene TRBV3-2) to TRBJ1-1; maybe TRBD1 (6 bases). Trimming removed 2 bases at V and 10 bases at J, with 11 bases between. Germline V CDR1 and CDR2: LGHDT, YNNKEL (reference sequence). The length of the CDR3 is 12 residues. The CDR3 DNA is TGTGCCAGCAGCCAAACCGGGACAATAGCTTTCTTT. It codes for CASSQTGTIAFF.

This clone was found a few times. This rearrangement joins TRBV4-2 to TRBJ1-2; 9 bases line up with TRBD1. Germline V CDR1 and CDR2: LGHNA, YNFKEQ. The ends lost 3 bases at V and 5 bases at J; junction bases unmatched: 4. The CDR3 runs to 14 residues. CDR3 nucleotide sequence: TGTGCCAGCAGCCAGCGGGACAGGGTATATGGCTACACCTTC. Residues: CASSQRDRVYGYTF.

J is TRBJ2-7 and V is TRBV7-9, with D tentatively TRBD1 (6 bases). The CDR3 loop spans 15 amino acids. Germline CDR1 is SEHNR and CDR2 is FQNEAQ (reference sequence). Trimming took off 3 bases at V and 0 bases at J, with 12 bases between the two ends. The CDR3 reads CASSLGAGLSYEQYF. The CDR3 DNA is TGTGCCAGCAGCTTGGGGGCAGGGCTCTCCTACGAGCAGTACTTC. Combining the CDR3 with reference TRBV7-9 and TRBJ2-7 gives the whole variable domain DTGVSQNPRHKITKRGQNVTFRCDPISEHNRLYWYRQTLGQGPEFLTYFQNEAQLEKSRLLSDRFSAERPKGSFSTLEIQRTEQGDSAMYLCASSLGAGLSYEQYFGPGTRLTVT.

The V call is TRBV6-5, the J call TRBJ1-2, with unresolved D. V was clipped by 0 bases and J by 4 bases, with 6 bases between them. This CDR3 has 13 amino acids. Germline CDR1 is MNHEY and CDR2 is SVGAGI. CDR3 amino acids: CASSYSRSYGYTF. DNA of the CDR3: TGTGCCAGCAGTTACTCGCGAAGCTATGGCTACACCTTC.

CDR3 loop: CAWSLAFSSYNEQFF. For the CDR3, the DNA is TGTGCCTGGAGTTTGGCGTTCAGCTCCTACAATGAGCAGTTCTTC. This rearrangement joins TRBV30 to TRBJ2-1, with D hard to call. The germline V gene encodes CDR1 GTSNPN and CDR2 SVGIG (reference sequence). The CDR3 spans 15 residues. With 2 bases removed from V and 0 bases from J, the gap between germline ends came to 11 bases.

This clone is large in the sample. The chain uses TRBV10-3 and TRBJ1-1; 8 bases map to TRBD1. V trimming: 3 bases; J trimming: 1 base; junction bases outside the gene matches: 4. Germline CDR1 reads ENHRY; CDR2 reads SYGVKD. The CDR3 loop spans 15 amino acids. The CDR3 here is CAISEAGTGNTEAFF. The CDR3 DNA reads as TGTGCCATCAGTGAAGCCGGGACAGGGAACACTGAAGCTTTCTTT.

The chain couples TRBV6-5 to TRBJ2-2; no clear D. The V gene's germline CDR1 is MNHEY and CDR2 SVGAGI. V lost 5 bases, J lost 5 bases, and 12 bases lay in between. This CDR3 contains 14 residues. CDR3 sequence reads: CASSTHRATGELFF. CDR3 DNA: TGTGCCAGCAGTACCCACAGAGCTACCGGGGAGCTGTTTTTT.

CDR3: CASSLRQIPYEQYF. In DNA, the CDR3 is TGTGCCAGCAGCTTACGACAGATTCCCTACGAGCAGTACTTC. The chain recombines TRBV5-6 with TRBJ2-7, with D perhaps TRBD1 (5 bases). CDR3 size: 14 residues. V was trimmed by 2 bases and J by 2 bases, leaving 11 bases between them. The germline V gene encodes CDR1 SGHDT and CDR2 YYEEEE.

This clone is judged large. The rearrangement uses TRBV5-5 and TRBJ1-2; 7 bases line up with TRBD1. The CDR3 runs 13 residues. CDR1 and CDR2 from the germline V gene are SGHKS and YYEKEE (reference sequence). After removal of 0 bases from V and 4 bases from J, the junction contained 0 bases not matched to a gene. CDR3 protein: CASSLGTGYGYTF. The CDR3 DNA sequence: TGTGCCAGCAGCTTGGGGACAGGCTATGGCTACACCTTC. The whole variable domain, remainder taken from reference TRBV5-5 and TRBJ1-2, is DAGVTQSPTHLIKTRGQQVTLRCSPISGHKSVSWYQQVLGQGPQFIFQYYEKEERGRGNFPDRFSARQFPNYSSELNVNALLLGDSALYLCASSLGTGYGYTFGSGTRLTVV.

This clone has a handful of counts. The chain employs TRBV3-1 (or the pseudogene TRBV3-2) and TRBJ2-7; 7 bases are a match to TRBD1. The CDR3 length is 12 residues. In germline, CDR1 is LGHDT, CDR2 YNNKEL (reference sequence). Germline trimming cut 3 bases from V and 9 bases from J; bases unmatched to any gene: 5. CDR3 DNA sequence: TGTGCCAGCAGCCATGTCCGGGACAGGCAGTACTTC. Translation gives CASSHVRDRQYF.

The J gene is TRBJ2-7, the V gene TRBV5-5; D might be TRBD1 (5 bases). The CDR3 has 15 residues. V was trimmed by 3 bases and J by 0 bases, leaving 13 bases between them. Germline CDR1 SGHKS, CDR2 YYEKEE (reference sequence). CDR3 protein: CASSWSATVSYEQYF. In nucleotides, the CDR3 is TGTGCCAGCAGCTGGTCAGCGACAGTCTCCTACGAGCAGTACTTC. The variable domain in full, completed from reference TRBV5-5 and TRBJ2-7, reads DAGVTQSPTHLIKTRGQQVTLRCSPISGHKSVSWYQQVLGQGPQFIFQYYEKEERGRGNFPDRFSARQFPNYSSELNVNALLLGDSALYLCASSWSATVSYEQYFGPGTRLTVT.